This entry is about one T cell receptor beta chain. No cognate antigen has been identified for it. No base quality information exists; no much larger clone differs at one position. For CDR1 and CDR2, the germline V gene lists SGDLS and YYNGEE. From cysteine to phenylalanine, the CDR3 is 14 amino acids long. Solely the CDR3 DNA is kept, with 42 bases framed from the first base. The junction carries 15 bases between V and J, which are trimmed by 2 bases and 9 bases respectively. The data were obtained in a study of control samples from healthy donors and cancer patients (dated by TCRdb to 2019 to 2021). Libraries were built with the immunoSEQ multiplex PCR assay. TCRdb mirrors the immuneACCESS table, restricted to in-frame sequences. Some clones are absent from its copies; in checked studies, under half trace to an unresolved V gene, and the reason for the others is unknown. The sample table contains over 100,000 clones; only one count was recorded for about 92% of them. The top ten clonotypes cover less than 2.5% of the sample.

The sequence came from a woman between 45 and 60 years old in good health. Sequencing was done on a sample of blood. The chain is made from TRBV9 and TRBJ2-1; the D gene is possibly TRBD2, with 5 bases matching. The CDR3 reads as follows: CASSVGVLSSEQFF. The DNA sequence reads TGTGCCAGCAGCGTCGGGGTTTTATCTAGTGAGCAGTTCTTC.